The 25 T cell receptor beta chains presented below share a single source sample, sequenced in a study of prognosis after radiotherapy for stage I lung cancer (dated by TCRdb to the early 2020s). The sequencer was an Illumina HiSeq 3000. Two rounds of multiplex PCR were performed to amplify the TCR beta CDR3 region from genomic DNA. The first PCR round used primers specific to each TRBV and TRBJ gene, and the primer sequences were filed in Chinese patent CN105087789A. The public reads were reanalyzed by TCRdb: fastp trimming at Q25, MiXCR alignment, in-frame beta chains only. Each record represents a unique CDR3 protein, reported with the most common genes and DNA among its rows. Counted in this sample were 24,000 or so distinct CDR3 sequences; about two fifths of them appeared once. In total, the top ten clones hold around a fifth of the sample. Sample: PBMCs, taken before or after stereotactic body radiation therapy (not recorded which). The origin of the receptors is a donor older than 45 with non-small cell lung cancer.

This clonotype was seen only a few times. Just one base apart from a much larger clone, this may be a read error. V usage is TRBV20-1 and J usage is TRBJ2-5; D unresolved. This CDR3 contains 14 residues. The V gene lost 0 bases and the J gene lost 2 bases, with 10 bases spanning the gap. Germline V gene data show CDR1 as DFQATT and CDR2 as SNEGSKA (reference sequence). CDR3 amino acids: CSARDWQTQETQYF. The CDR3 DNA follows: TGCAGTGCTAGAGATTGGCAGACGCAAGAGACCCAGTACTTC.

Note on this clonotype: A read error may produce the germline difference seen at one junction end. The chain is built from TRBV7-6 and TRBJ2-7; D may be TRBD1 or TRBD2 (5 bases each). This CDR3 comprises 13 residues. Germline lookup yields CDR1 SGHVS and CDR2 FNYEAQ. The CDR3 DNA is TGTGCCAGCAGCCAGGGACCAAACTACGATCAGTACTTC. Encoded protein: CASSQGPNYDQYF.

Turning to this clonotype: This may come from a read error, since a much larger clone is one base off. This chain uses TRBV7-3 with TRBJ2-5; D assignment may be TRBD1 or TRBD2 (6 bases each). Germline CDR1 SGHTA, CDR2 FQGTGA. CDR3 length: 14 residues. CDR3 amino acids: CAGSPSGLGGTQYF. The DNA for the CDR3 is TGTGCCGGCAGCCCAAGCGGGCTAGGGGGGACCCAGTACTTC. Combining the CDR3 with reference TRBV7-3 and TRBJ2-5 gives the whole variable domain GAGVSQTPSNKVTEKGKYVELRCDPISGHTALYWYRQSLGQGPEFLIYFQGTGAADDSGLPNDRFFAVRPEGSVSTLKIQRTERGDSAVYLCAGSPSGLGGTQYFGPGTRLLVL.

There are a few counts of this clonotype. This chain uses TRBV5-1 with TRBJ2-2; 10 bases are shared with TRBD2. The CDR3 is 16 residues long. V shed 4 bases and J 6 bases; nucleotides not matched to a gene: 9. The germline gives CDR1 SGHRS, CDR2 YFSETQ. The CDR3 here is CASSRTSGKLAGELFF. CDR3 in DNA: TGCGCCAGCAGCCGCACTAGCGGGAAGTTAGCCGGGGAGCTGTTTTTT.

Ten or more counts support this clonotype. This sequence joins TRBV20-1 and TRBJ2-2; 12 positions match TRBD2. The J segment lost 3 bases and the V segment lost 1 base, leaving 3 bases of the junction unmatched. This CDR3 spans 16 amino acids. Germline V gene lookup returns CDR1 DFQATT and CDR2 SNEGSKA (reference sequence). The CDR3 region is CSARGLAGADTGELFF. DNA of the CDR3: TGCAGTGCTAGAGGACTAGCGGGAGCCGACACCGGGGAGCTGTTTTTT.

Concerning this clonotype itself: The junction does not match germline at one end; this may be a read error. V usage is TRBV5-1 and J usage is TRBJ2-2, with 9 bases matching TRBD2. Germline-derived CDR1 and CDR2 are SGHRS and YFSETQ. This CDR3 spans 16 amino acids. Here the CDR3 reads CASNRIAGEQGGELFF. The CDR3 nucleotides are TGTGCCAGCAATAGGATAGCGGGAGAACAGGGCGGGGAGCTGTTTTTT.

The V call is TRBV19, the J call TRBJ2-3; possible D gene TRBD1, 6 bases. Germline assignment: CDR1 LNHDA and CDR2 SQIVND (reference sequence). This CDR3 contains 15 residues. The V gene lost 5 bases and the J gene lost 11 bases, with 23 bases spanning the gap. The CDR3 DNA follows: TGTGCCAGTAGTTCTGGGGGACAAACCAAAAATAAGCAGTATTTT. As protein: CASSSGGQTKNKQYF.

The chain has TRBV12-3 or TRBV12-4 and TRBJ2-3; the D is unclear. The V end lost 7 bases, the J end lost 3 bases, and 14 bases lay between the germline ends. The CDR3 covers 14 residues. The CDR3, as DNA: TGTGCCAGCATCAGGATGCTGGGGACAGATACGCAGTATTTT. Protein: CASIRMLGTDTQYF.

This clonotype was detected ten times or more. The CDR3 loop is CASSQELGRAGDTQYF. The DNA of the CDR3 is TGCGCCAGCAGCCAAGAACTGGGTAGGGCCGGAGATACGCAGTATTTT. The rearrangement joins TRBV4-1 to TRBJ2-3; D is undetermined. The CDR3 sequence is 16 residues long. CDR1 is MGHRA, CDR2 YSYEKL, per germline. The V gene lost 0 bases and the J gene lost 5 bases, with 15 bases spanning the gap.

Written as DNA, the CDR3 is TGTGCCAGCAGTTACTGGGCCTCTGGGGCCAACGTCCTGACTTTC. The encoded protein is CASSYWASGANVLTF. V is TRBV6-5 and J is TRBJ2-6; D is unclear. V was cut by 1 base and J by 0 bases, with 4 bases left in between. Germline-derived CDR1 and CDR2 are MNHEY and SVGAGI. The CDR3 loop spans 15 amino acids.

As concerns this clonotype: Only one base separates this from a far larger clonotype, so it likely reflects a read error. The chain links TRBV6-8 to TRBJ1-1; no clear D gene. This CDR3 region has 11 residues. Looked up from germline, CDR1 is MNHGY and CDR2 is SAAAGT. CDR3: CSSSLDTEAFF. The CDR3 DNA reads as TGTTCCAGCAGCCTCGACACTGAAGCTTTCTTT.

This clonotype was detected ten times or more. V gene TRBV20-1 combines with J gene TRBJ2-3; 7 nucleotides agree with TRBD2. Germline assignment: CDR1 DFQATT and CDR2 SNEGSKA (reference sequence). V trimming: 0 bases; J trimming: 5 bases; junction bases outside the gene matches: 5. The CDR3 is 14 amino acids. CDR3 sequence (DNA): TGCAGTGCTAGAGAAGCTAGCGGTAGAGATACGCAGTATTTT. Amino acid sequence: CSAREASGRDTQYF.

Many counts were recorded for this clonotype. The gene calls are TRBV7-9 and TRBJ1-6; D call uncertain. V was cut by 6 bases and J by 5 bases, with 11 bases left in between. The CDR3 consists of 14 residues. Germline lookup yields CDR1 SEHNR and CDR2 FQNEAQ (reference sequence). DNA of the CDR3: TGTGCCAGCAGGGTTTTTCCTGATAATTCACCCCTCCACTTT. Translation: CASRVFPDNSPLHF.

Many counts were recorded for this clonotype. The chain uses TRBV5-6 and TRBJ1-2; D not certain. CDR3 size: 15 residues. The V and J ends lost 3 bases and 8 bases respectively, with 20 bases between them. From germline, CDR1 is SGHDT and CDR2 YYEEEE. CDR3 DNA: TGTGCCAGCAGCTCTCGGGGTCGTGGGTATCCAGGCTACACCTTC. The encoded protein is CASSSRGRGYPGYTF.

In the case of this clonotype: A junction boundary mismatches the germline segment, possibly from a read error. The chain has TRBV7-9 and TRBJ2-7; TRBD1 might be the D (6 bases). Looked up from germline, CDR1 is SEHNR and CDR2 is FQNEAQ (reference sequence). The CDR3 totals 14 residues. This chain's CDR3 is CASSLYRAPVEQYF. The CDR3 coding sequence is TGCGCCAGCAGCTTATACAGGGCACCGGTCGAGCAGTACTTC.

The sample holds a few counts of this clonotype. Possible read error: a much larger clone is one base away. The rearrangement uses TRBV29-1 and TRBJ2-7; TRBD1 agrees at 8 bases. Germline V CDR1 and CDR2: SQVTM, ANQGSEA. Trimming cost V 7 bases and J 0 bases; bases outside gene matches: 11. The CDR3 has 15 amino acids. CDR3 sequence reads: CSGWESGQVSYEQYF. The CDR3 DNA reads TGCAGCGGTTGGGAGTCGGGACAGGTCTCCTACGAGCAGTACTTC.

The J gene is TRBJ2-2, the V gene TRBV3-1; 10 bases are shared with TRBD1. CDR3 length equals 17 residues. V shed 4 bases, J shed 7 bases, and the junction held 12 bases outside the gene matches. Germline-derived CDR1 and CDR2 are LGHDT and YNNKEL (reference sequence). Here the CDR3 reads CASSPQGDRGIGGELFF. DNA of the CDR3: TGTGCCAGCAGCCCACAGGGGGACAGGGGTATTGGCGGGGAGCTGTTTTTT.

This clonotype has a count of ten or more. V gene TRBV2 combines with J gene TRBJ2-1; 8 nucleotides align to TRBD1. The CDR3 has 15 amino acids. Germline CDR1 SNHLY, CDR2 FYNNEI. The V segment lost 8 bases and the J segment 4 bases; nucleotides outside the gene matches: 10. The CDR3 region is CASGGADRVYNEQFF. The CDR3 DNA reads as TGTGCCAGCGGAGGGGCGGACAGGGTATACAATGAGCAGTTCTTC.

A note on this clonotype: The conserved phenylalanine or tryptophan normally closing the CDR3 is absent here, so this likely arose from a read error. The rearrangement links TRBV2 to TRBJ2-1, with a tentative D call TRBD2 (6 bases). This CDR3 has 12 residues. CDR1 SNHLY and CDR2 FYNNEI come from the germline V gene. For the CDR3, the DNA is TGTGCCATCAGTGGGGACTCCAATGAGCAGTTCATC. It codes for CAISGDSNEQFI.

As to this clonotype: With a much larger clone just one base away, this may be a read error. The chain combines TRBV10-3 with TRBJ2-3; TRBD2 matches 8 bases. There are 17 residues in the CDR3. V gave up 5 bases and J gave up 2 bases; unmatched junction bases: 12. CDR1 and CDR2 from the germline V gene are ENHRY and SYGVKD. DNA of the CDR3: TGTGCCATCAGTTGGCGCCTGCTAGCGGGTTTCACAGATACGCAGTATTTT. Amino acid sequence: CAISWRLLAGFTDTQYF.

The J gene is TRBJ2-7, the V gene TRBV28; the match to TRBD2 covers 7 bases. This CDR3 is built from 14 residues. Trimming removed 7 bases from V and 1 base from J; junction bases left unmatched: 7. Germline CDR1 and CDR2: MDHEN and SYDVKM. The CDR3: CASIAGVYSYEQYF. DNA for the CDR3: TGTGCCAGCATTGCGGGAGTGTATTCCTACGAGCAGTACTTC. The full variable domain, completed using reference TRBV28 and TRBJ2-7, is DVKVTQSSRYLVKRTGEKVFLECVQDMDHENMFWYRQDPGLGLRLIYFSYDVKMKEKGDIPEGYSVSREKKERFSLILESASTNQTSMYLCASIAGVYSYEQYFGPGTRLTVT.

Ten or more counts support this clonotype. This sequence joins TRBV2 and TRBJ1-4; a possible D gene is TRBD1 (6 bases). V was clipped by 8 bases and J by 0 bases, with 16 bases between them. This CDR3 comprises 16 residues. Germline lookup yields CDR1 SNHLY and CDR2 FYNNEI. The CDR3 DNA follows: TGTGCCAGCCAGGGGCCACAGGGAGCAACTAATGAAAAACTGTTTTTT. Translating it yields CASQGPQGATNEKLFF.

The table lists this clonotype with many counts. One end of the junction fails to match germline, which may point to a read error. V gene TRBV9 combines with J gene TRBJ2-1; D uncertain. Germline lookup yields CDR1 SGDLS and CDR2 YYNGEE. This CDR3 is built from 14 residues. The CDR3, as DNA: TGTGCCAGCAGCGTAAGTGGCTCCTACAATGGGCAGTTCTTC. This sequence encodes CASSVSGSYNGQFF. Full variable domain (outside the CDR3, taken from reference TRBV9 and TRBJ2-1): DSGVTQTPKHLITATGQRVTLRCSPRSGDLSVYWYQQSLDQGLQFLIQYYNGEERAKGNILERFSAQQFPDLHSELNLSSLELGDSALYFCASSVSGSYNGQFFGPGTRLTVL.

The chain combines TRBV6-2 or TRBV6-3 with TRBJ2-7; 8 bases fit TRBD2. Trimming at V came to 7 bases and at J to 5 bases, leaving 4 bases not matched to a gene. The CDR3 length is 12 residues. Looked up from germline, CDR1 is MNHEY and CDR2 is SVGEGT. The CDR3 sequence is CASKRELNEQYF. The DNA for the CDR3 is TGTGCCAGCAAGCGGGAGCTGAACGAGCAGTACTTC.

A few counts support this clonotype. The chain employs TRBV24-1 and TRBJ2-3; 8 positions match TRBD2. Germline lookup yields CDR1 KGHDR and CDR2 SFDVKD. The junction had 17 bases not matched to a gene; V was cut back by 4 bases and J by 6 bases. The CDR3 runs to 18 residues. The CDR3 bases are TGTGCCACCAGTGACCTCCCAGGAGCGGGCGGGAGGATCGATACGCAGTATTTT. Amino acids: CATSDLPGAGGRIDTQYF.